Included here is one T cell receptor (beta chain) sequence, with context. Its cognate antigen is unknown. The data were taken from a study of beta chain features in type 1 diabetes. Turning to the study itself: Age and gender were similar between patients and healthy donors, as were cell yields. Study results and caveats: For cells with high TCR expression, cDNA sequencing could yield over-representation. Within the patient group, naive, central memory and Treg TCRB repertoires appeared more similar to each other than within healthy donors. For Type 1 diabetes patients, all four CD4+ subsets carried TCRB CDR3s that were moderately but significantly shorter.

CDR1 LNHDA and CDR2 SQIVND come from the germline V gene (reference sequence). The germline V and J ends were trimmed by 3 bases and 6 bases, with 8 bases remaining between them. CDR3 length equals 13 residues. Cell sorting via CD45RO/CCR7/CD25/CD127/CD95/CD27 was performed to obtain CD4+ naive, central memory, regulatory and stem cell-like memory cells. cDNA synthesis used the whole RNA isolate, giving expressed TCRB sequences. Sequencing used immunoSEQ multiplex PCR; TCRdb keeps in-frame clones, though not all of them. There are about 240,000 clones in the sample; approximately 13% occur only once, and roughly 0.019% lies in the top ten.

This chain joins TRBV19 and TRBJ2-2; D is perhaps TRBD1 (6 bases). The sample comprised naive CD4+ T cells from blood. The sequence was obtained from a man aged 30 to 45 with type 1 diabetes. The CDR3: CASSIPGAGELFF. CDR3 nucleotides: TGTGCCAGTAGTATCCCAGGGGCCGGGGAGCTGTTTTTT. Full variable domain (remainder filled in from reference TRBV19 and TRBJ2-2): DGGITQSPKYLFRKEGQNVTLSCEQNLNHDAMYWYRQDPGQGLRLIYYSQIVNDFQKGDIAEGYSVSREKKESFPLTVTSAQKNPTAFYLCASSIPGAGELFFGEGSRLTVL.